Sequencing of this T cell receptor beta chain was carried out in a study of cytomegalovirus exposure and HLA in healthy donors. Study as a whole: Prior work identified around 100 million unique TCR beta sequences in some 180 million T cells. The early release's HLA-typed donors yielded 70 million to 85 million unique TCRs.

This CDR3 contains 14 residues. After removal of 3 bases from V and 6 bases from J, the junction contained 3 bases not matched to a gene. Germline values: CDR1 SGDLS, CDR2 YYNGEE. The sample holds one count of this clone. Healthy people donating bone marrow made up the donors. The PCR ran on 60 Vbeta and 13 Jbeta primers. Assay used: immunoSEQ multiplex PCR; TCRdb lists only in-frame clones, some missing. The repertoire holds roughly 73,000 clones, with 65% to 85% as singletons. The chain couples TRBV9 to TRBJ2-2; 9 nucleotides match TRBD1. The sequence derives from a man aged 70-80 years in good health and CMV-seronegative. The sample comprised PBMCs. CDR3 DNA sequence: TGTGCCAGCAGCGCCCGGACAGGGGCCGGGGAGCTGTTTTTT. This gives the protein CASSARTGAGELFF.